This T cell receptor (beta chain) was captured by sequencing in a study of shared clonotypes between healthy human individuals. Only in-frame clones appear in the TCRdb table, and some are missing; sequencing was by immunoSEQ multiplex PCR. The data contain over 750,000 clones, approximately 97% of them singletons. Naive CD8 cells were CD45RO-negative, positively selected for CCR7, excluding terminally differentiated effector memory CD45RA+ cells. Sequencing was carried out using naive CD8+ T cells sorted from blood. This receptor was taken from a man aged 25 to 45 in good health.

CDR3 sequence (DNA): TGTGCCAGCAGTGCCCCCTCCGGGACGGACTACTATGGCTACACCTTC. Translating it yields CASSAPSGTDYYGYTF. The chain recombines TRBV25-1 with TRBJ1-2; tentatively, D is TRBD1 (5 bases). Germline V gene sequence: CDR1 MGHDK, CDR2 SYGVNS. This CDR3 spans 16 amino acids. V was shortened by 4 bases and J by 3 bases, with 18 bases between the two germline ends.